Shown below are 16 T cell receptor beta chains from a single sample sequenced in a study of T cell changes during pregnancy in multiple sclerosis. Sequencing was performed with immunoSEQ multiplex PCR; in TCRdb, only in-frame clones are kept and a portion is missing. The sample lists about 89,000 clones, 94% occurring once. This specimen was peripheral blood, taken after pregnancy. These receptors were obtained from a female donor in good health, enrolled as a control in a pregnancy study.

The chain recombines TRBV21-1 with TRBJ2-6; TRBD1, as called in the table, went unchecked against the DNA. TRBV21-1 constitutes a pseudogene. This CDR3 is built from 18 residues. The CDR3 nucleotides read TGTGCCAGCAGCCATCCGGGCAGGGCCCCCTCTGGGGCCAACGTCCTGACTTTC. Encoded protein: CASSHPGRAPSGANVLTF.

V is TRBV15 and J is TRBJ2-1, with 7 positions matching TRBD1. The CDR3 extends over 15 amino acids. J lost 3 bases, V lost 2 bases, and 4 bases had no gene match. Germline CDR1 and CDR2: LNHNV and YYDKDF (reference sequence). DNA of the CDR3: TGTGCCACCAGCAGATCAAGGGACAGCTACAATGAGCAGTTCTTC. It codes for CATSRSRDSYNEQFF.

The chain carries TRBV6-6 and TRBJ1-6, with D unresolved. Germline CDR1 MNHNY, CDR2 SVGAGI (reference sequence). The CDR3 contains 14 residues. V was pared by 6 bases and J by 7 bases, with 13 bases between. CDR3 loop: CASSRGSSNSPLHF. CDR3 nucleotides: TGTGCCAGCAGCCGAGGGTCGTCCAATTCACCCCTCCACTTT.

The CDR3 nucleotides read TGTGCCAGCAGCTTGAGCATTGGACAGGGGGCGAAGAGCAATGAGCAGTTCTTC. It is translated as CASSLSIGQGAKSNEQFF. The rearrangement joins TRBV5-6 to TRBJ2-1; 11 bases are a match to TRBD1. The CDR3 sequence is 18 residues long. The germline gives CDR1 SGHDT, CDR2 YYEEEE. The V gene end was trimmed by 1 base and the J gene end by 6 bases; junction bases not matched to a gene: 12.

The genes are TRBV6-6 and TRBJ1-1; 9 nucleotides line up with TRBD1. The CDR3 loop spans 14 amino acids. The germline CDR1 and CDR2 sequences are MNHNY and SVGAGI (reference sequence). J gave up 4 bases and V 5 bases, and 5 bases lay outside the gene matches. The CDR3 nucleotides read TGTGCCAGCAGTACAGGGGGCGGCGGCACTGAAGCTTTCTTT. Translation gives CASSTGGGGTEAFF.

CDR3 coding DNA: TGTGCCAGTTCAACAACAGGGGAAAAGATCTCCACCTTC. Translating gives CASSTTGEKISTF. This chain uses TRBV2 with TRBJ1-2; 7 bases align to TRBD1. V dropped 9 bases and J dropped 13; count of bases not matched to a gene: 17. This CDR3 has 13 residues. CDR1 is SNHLY and CDR2 is FYNNEI in the germline V gene.

The chain couples TRBV5-1 to TRBJ2-2; D is unresolved. V was trimmed by 8 bases and J by 0 bases, leaving 14 bases between them. CDR3 length: 15 residues. Germline V gives CDR1 SGHRS, CDR2 YFSETQ. The CDR3 loop is CASNLGTSNTGELFF. The CDR3 DNA follows: TGCGCCAGTAACTTGGGAACTTCGAACACCGGGGAGCTGTTTTTT.

The gene calls are TRBV4-1 and TRBJ1-5, with 8 bases that match TRBD1. After removal of 5 bases from V and 5 bases from J, the junction contained 11 bases not matched to a gene. The CDR3 spans 16 residues. Germline values: CDR1 MGHRA, CDR2 YSYEKL. The chain's CDR3 is CASSSQVDRGYQPQHF. Written as DNA, the CDR3 is TGCGCCAGCAGCAGCCAAGTAGACAGGGGTTATCAGCCCCAGCATTTT.

This chain connects TRBV9 to TRBJ2-3, with 7 bases fitting TRBD2. The germline gives CDR1 SGDLS, CDR2 YYNGEE. The CDR3 runs to 15 residues. V shed 0 bases and J 2 bases; nucleotides not matched to a gene: 3. CDR3 protein: CASSVEGLFTDTQYF. CDR3 bases: TGTGCCAGCAGCGTAGAGGGACTATTCACAGATACGCAGTATTTT.

The V and J genes are TRBV7-2 and TRBJ2-5; perhaps TRBD2 as D (6 bases). Germline V gives CDR1 SGHTA, CDR2 FQGNSA. With 4 bases removed from V and 10 bases from J, the gap between germline ends came to 28 bases. The CDR3 loop spans 17 amino acids. CDR3 in DNA: TGTGCCAGCAGCTCACAAGTAGCGGTTCTTACGTCTTTGGGCCAGTACTTC. This sequence encodes CASSSQVAVLTSLGQYF.

The chain employs TRBV18 and TRBJ2-5; TRBD1 matches 7 bases. Germline values: CDR1 KGHSH, CDR2 LQKENI. V gave up 6 bases and J gave up 5 bases; unmatched junction bases: 9. This CDR3 is 14 amino acids long. CDR3: CASSQRGLGETQYF. For the CDR3, the DNA is TGTGCCAGCTCGCAAAGGGGGCTCGGGGAGACCCAGTACTTC.

Here the CDR3 DNA reads TGTGCCTGGAGTGTCCAGACAGGCAGTTCCCCGAGCTCCTACAATGAGCAGTTCTTC. It encodes CAWSVQTGSSPSSYNEQFF. This chain links TRBV30 with TRBJ2-1, with D maybe TRBD1 (6 bases). The V end lost 0 bases, the J end lost 0 bases, and 21 bases lay between the germline ends. Per the germline V gene, CDR1 is GTSNPN and CDR2 is SVGIG (reference sequence). This CDR3 has 19 residues.

J is TRBJ2-1 and V is TRBV7-6, with TRBD2 matching over 8 bases. This CDR3 spans 16 amino acids. V lost 3 bases to trimming and J lost 2 bases; unmatched junction nucleotides: 6. The germline V gene has CDR1 SGHVS and CDR2 FNYEAQ. CDR3 protein: CASSLVGGGPYNEQFF. The CDR3 nucleotides are TGTGCCAGCAGCTTGGTCGGGGGGGGGCCCTACAATGAGCAGTTCTTC.

The chain couples TRBV5-6 to TRBJ2-7, with 7 bases fitting TRBD2. With 0 bases clipped from V and 1 base from J, the junction kept 4 bases outside the gene matches. This CDR3 contains 15 residues. Germline V gene data show CDR1 as SGHDT and CDR2 as YYEEEE. Here the CDR3 reads CASSLGTRLSYEQYF. The CDR3 DNA reads as TGTGCCAGCAGCTTGGGGACTAGACTATCCTACGAGCAGTACTTC.

This clone has only one observation. The chain has TRBV2 and TRBJ2-3; TRBD2 agrees at 15 bases. This CDR3 has 15 residues. Losses at the gene ends were 5 bases for V and 4 bases for J; bases not matched to a gene: 1. Germline V gene sequence: CDR1 SNHLY, CDR2 FYNNEI. CDR3 loop: CASSRTSGRADTQYF. The CDR3, as DNA: TGTGCCAGCAGTAGGACTAGCGGGAGGGCAGATACGCAGTATTTT. The variable domain in full, completed from reference TRBV2 and TRBJ2-3, reads EPEVTQTPSHQVTQMGQEVILRCVPISNHLYFYWYRQILGQKVEFLVSFYNNEISEKSEIFDDQFSVERPDGSNFTLKIRSTKLEDSAMYFCASSRTSGRADTQYFGPGTRLTVL.

V gene TRBV27 combines with J gene TRBJ2-2; 16 positions match TRBD2. The trim removed 10 bases at V and 3 bases at J, leaving 11 bases unmatched. The V gene's germline CDR1 is MNHEY and CDR2 SMNVEV (reference sequence). The CDR3 runs to 18 residues. CDR3 protein: CANTGTSGRAPYTGELFF. The CDR3 region has the DNA TGTGCCAATACCGGGACTAGCGGGAGGGCCCCGTACACCGGGGAGCTGTTTTTT.